The present TCR beta chain was sequenced within a study of blood T cell repertoires in COVID-19. Produced via immunoSEQ multiplex PCR; TCRdb's table is partial and in-frame only. The sample yields 70,000 or so clones, about 74% seen once. Sample: peripheral blood. The receptor was isolated from a human donor in a cohort sampled during active COVID-19.

CDR3 sequence: CSVERPPGNTDTQYF. DNA for the CDR3: TGCAGCGTTGAACGGCCCCCGGGGAACACAGATACGCAGTATTTT. This chain uses TRBV29-1 with TRBJ2-3; tentatively, D is TRBD2 (5 bases). Trimming took 2 bases from V and 2 from J, leaving 14 bases between them. The CDR3 spans 15 residues. Germline V gene sequence: CDR1 SQVTM, CDR2 ANQGSEA.